The rows below give T cell receptor beta chains drawn from one sample of a study of shared clonotypes between healthy human individuals. Produced via immunoSEQ multiplex PCR; TCRdb's table is partial and in-frame only. The sample includes 2 million to 2.5 million clones, roughly 93% of them seen just once. The sample taken for sequencing was naive CD4+ T cells from PBMCs. The source of these receptors is a young man in good health. Some clones in this sample may be carry-over from other donors' samples. CDR3s include the opening cysteine and the closing phenylalanine or tryptophan. The D gene is left open where the match is weak. Clone size appears in some rows only: once, few, many, or a class for an expanded clone.

TRBD2	TRBV7-3	TRBJ2-5	-	TGTGCCAGCAGCTTAGCTGGCGGGAGCTTGGAGACCCAGTACTTC	CASSLAGGSLETQYF
-	TRBV28	TRBJ2-7	-	TGTGCCAGCAGTTCGAGGAACCGCTACGAGCAGTACTTC	CASSSRNRYEQYF
-	TRBV5-1	TRBJ2-7	-	TGCGCCAGCAGCTTGGTGGGGGGTACTTACGAGCAGTACTTC	CASSLVGGTYEQYF
-	TRBV12-5	TRBJ2-7	-	TGTGCTAGTGGTACGGACAGCTACGAGCAGTACTTC	CASGTDSYEQYF
-	TRBV7-3	TRBJ1-2	-	TGTGCCAGCAGCTTAACCTACCATAACTATGGCTACACCTTC	CASSLTYHNYGYTF
TRBD1	TRBV4-3	TRBJ2-7	-	TGCGCCAGCAGCCAAGGAGGGGACAGGACCTACGAGCAGTACTTC	CASSQGGDRTYEQYF
TRBD1	TRBV6-6	TRBJ2-7	-	TGTGCCAGCAGTTACTCGATAGGACAGGGTTCCTACGAGCAGTACTTC	CASSYSIGQGSYEQYF
TRBD1	TRBV4-2	TRBJ1-2	-	TGTGCCAGCAGCCACAGCACAGGGGACTCTTATGGCTACACCTTC	CASSHSTGDSYGYTF
-	TRBV11-2	TRBJ2-7	-	TGTGCCAGCAGCCCTTGGTACGAGCAGTACTTC	CASSPWYEQYF
-	TRBV19	TRBJ1-4	-	TGTGCCAGTAAGCCGGGACGGAATAATGAAAAACTGTTTTTT	CASKPGRNNEKLFF
TRBD1	TRBV7-9	TRBJ1-1	-	TGTGCCAGCAGCCCCGGACAGGGTGGCTTGAACACTGAAGCTTTCTTT	CASSPGQGGLNTEAFF
TRBD2	TRBV28	TRBJ2-7	-	TGTGCCAGCAGTCCCGGGACTACCACCTACGAGCAGTACTTC	CASSPGTTTYEQYF
-	TRBV18	TRBJ1-1	-	TGTGCCAGCTCACCCCGCGGCCAGAACACTGAAGCTTTCTTT	CASSPRGQNTEAFF
-	TRBV5-6	TRBJ1-2	-	TGTGCCAGCAGCCTCCAGGGTGGCAGTGGCTACACCTTC	CASSLQGGSGYTF
-	TRBV27	TRBJ2-3	-	TGTGCCAGCAGACAGTACACCTATCCAAGCACAGATACGCAGTATTTT	CASRQYTYPSTDTQYF
TRBD2	TRBV6-1	TRBJ2-5	-	TGTGCCAGCAGTGAAGTGAGGAGGGCTAGCGGGGAGCAAGAGACCCAGTACTTC	CASSEVRRASGEQETQYF
TRBD2	TRBV10-2	TRBJ2-1	-	TGCGCCAGCAGTGTAGCGGGAGGGCCGTTAAATGAGCAGTTCTTC	CASSVAGGPLNEQFF
-	TRBV30	TRBJ2-1	-	TGTGCCTGGAGGGTTCTGTTGGCGGCCGCGGGCCACAATGAGCAGTTCTTC	CAWRVLLAAAGHNEQFF
TRBD2	TRBV9	TRBJ2-3	-	TGTGCCAGCAGCGATGTAGCGGGAGTGGTATCAGATACGCAGTATTTT	CASSDVAGVVSDTQYF
TRBD1	TRBV28	TRBJ1-1	-	TGTGCCAGCAGCCAACCCCCCGGGACAGGGAACACTGAAGCTTTCTTT	CASSQPPGTGNTEAFF
TRBD1	TRBV30	TRBJ1-2	-	TGTGCCTGGAGTGTCACAGGGGGTAAAAACTATGGCTACACCTTC	CAWSVTGGKNYGYTF
-	TRBV19	TRBJ1-3	-	TGTGCCAGTAGTTCAAGGGGACTTCCTCGGGACACCATATATTTT	CASSSRGLPRDTIYF
TRBD2	TRBV7-3	TRBJ2-1	-	TGTGCCAGCAGCTTAAGTCTAGCGGGAGCCAATGAGCAGTTCTTC	CASSLSLAGANEQFF
-	TRBV7-9	TRBJ2-3	once	TGTGCCAGCAGCTCAGAGGCGGGGCTCGATACGCAGTATTTT	CASSSEAGLDTQYF
-	TRBV5-1	TRBJ2-5	-	TGCGCCAGCATCCTAGGGACACCAGGAGAGACCCAGTACTTC	CASILGTPGETQYF
TRBD1	TRBV2	TRBJ1-2	-	TGTGCCAGCAGTCGGAACACGGACAGGGTGCCGGAAGGAAACTATGGCTACACCTTC	CASSRNTDRVPEGNYGYTF
-	TRBV5-1	TRBJ2-1	-	TGCGCCAGCAGCCCTCTAGCTGGTTTGGATGAGCAGTTCTTC	CASSPLAGLDEQFF
TRBD2	TRBV6-4	TRBJ2-3	-	TGTGCCAGCAGGAGCGGGGGGCTGGGAGATACGCAGTATTTT	CASRSGGLGDTQYF
-	TRBV1	TRBJ2-1	-	TGCACCAGCAGCCAAGCCTCAAGGCCCCTAGCGGGAGGTGGAGAGCAGTTCTTC	CTSSQASRPLAGGGEQFF
TRBD1	TRBV11-3	TRBJ2-1	-	TGTGCCAGCAGCCACGAGGCAGGGGGTTCGAATGAGCAGTTCTTC	CASSHEAGGSNEQFF
-	TRBV14	TRBJ2-1	-	TGTGCCAGCAGCCGGGTAGCCGGCTACAATGAGCAGTTCTTC	CASSRVAGYNEQFF
-	TRBV6-5	TRBJ1-1	-	TGTGCCAGCAGTTACGGACAGATATACATGAACACTGAAGCTTTCTTT	CASSYGQIYMNTEAFF
TRBD1	TRBV28	TRBJ1-2	few	TGTGCCAGCAGGGCCGGGACAGTCTATGGCTACACCTTC	CASRAGTVYGYTF